This T cell receptor (beta chain) appears in the sequencing data of a study of blood T cell repertoires in COVID-19. The CDR3 is made up of 16 amino acids. Germline lookup yields CDR1 SGHAT and CDR2 FQNNGV. Trimming cost V 7 bases and J 4 bases, with 19 bases left between them. Methods used by the authors: Reference gene primer amplification gave estimated nucleated cell counts. Repertoires were generated with immunoSEQ multiplex PCR, while TCRdb's copy carries only in-frame clones and drops some. From that table come the V and J calls and clone size; the DNA was used to work out D and trimming. The sample has roughly 110,000 clones; about 80% are singletons.

This TCR came from a woman in her sixties with acute or convalescent COVID-19. The genes are TRBV11-2 and TRBJ1-4, with D possibly matching TRBD1 (5 bases). Sequencing was performed on peripheral blood. This CDR3 reads CASNPWPGTINEKLFF. CDR3 nucleotides: TGTGCCAGCAACCCATGGCCAGGGACTATTAATGAAAAACTGTTTTTT.